Included here is one T cell receptor beta chain sequence, with context. The CDR3 is 18 residues long. The J segment lost 8 bases and the V segment lost 4 bases, leaving 24 bases of the junction unmatched. Germline V gene data show CDR1 as SGHRS and CDR2 as YFSETQ. The source of the sample is a study of OX40 agonist ivuxolimab in advanced cancers. This table comes from immunoSEQ multiplex PCR, and its TCRdb copy is limited to in-frame clones, with some not included. The sample comprises some 42,000 clones, more than 80% of which are singletons, and roughly 2.5% rests with the top ten. The receptor comes from an adult with an advanced solid tumor such as melanoma, head and neck, liver or kidney cancer. The chain joins TRBV5-1 to TRBJ2-7; TRBD2 matches 7 bases. Here the sequenced sample was CD4+ or CD8+ T cells sorted from blood, taken in a trial of the OX40 agonist ivuxolimab. The CDR3 region is CASSPNPGTGLLDHKQYF. For the CDR3, the DNA is TGCGCCAGCAGCCCCAACCCAGGGACGGGACTACTGGATCACAAGCAGTACTTC. The whole variable domain, remainder taken from reference TRBV5-1 and TRBJ2-7, is KAGVTQTPRYLIKTRGQQVTLSCSPISGHRSVSWYQQTPGQGLQFLFEYFSETQRNKGNFPGRFSGRQFSNSRSEMNVSTLELGDSALYLCASSPNPGTGLLDHKQYFGPGTRLTVT.